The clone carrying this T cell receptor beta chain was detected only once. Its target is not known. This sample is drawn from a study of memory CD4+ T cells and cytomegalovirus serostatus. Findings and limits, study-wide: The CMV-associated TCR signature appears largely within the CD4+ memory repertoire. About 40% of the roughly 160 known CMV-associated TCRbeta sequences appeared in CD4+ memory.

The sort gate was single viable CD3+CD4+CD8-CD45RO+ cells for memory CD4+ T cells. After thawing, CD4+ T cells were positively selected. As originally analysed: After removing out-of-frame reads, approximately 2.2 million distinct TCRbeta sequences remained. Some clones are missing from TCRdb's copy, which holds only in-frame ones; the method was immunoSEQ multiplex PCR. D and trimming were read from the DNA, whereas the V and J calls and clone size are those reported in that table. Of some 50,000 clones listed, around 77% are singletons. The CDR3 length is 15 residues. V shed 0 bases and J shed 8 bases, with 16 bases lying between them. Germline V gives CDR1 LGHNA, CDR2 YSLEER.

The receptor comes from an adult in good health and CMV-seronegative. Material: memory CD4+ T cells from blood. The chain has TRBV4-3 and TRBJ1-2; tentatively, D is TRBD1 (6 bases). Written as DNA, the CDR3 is TGCGCCAGCAGCCAAGATCTTACAGGGCGTGGGGGCTACACCTTC. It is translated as CASSQDLTGRGGYTF.